The 20 T cell receptor beta chains below were found in one sample sequenced in a study of T cells in Graves' hyperthyroidism and ophthalmopathy. Template material for amplifying TCR beta CDR3 regions consisted of RNA transcripts. Primed by the HTBI set, a first-round RT-PCR was run on the TCR CDR3. MiXCR was run by TCRdb on the multiplex PCR reads, yielding one entry per CDR3 protein. The sample lists some 570,000 distinct CDR3 sequences, about 14% occurring once. The material sequenced was blood. These receptors came from a woman under 30 with Graves' ophthalmopathy.

This clonotype was recorded many times. V is TRBV7-2 and J is TRBJ2-7, with 12 bases lining up with TRBD2. This CDR3 is 16 amino acids long. In germline, CDR1 is SGHTA, CDR2 FQGNSA. J lost 4 bases, V lost 5 bases, and 9 bases had no gene match. CDR3 sequence: CASSRTSGIMGYEQYF. CDR3 sequence (DNA): TGTGCCAGCAGCCGGACTAGCGGGATTATGGGTTACGAGCAGTACTTC. The entire variable domain, with the rest obtained from reference TRBV7-2 and TRBJ2-7, is as follows: GAGVSQSPSNKVTEKGKDVELRCDPISGHTALYWYRQSLGQGLEFLIYFQGNSAPDKSGLPSDRFSAERTGGSVSTLTIQRTQQEDSAVYLCASSRTSGIMGYEQYFGPGTRLTVT.

This clonotype was picked up many times. The CDR3 coding sequence is TGTGCCAGCAGTTTCCGTACCGGGACTAGCGGGAGCACAGATACGCAGTATTTT. It encodes CASSFRTGTSGSTDTQYF. V usage is TRBV12-3 or TRBV12-4 and J usage is TRBJ2-3; TRBD2 agrees at 12 bases. This CDR3 has 18 residues. The V and J ends lost 3 bases and 0 bases, in that order; junction bases with no gene match: 7.

This clonotype was seen at least ten times. The chain has TRBV12-3 or TRBV12-4 and TRBJ2-1; possibly TRBD1 for D (6 bases). Deletions cut 7 bases from V and 5 bases from J, with 12 bases between. This CDR3 has 13 amino acids. For the CDR3, the DNA is TGTGCCAGCATCATGGACAGAAACAATGAGCAGTTCTTC. This encodes CASIMDRNNEQFF.

This clonotype has just a few counts. This rearrangement joins TRBV7-3 to TRBJ1-2, with 7 bases lining up with TRBD1. V lost 5 bases and J lost 4; bases outside the gene matches: 4. Germline loops: CDR1 SGHTA, CDR2 FQGTGA. The CDR3 length is 13 residues. The CDR3, as DNA: TGTGCCAGCAGCCTCCGACAGGGCTATGGCTACACCTTC. It is translated as CASSLRQGYGYTF.

There are many counts of this clonotype. The gene calls are TRBV30 and TRBJ2-7, with unresolved D. Germline CDR1 is GTSNPN and CDR2 is SVGIG (reference sequence). This CDR3 region has 14 residues. V was trimmed by 2 bases and J by 3 bases, leaving 14 bases between them. The DNA for the CDR3 is TGTGCCTGGAGTAACGAAGGTTCTCGCTACGAGCAGTACTTC. Protein product: CAWSNEGSRYEQYF.

In its sample, this clonotype was seen many times. CDR3 sequence: CAISADGVNTEAFF. CDR3 coding DNA: TGTGCCATCAGTGCCGACGGGGTGAACACTGAAGCTTTCTTT. The chain uses TRBV10-3 and TRBJ1-1; D unclear. Germline CDR1 ENHRY, CDR2 SYGVKD. This CDR3 has 14 amino acids. Deletions cut 4 bases from V and 0 bases from J, with 9 bases between.

Note on this clonotype: A much larger clone differs by one base, so this may be a read error. This chain uses TRBV28 with TRBJ2-7; D remains unclear. The CDR3 is made up of 12 amino acids. CDR1 is MDHEN, CDR2 SYDVKM, per germline. The CDR3 loop reads CASSFGQYGQYF. CDR3 DNA: TGTGCCAGCAGTTTTGGGCAGTACGGGCAGTACTTC.

This clonotype was observed a few times. The chain combines TRBV30 with TRBJ2-7; maybe TRBD1 (6 bases). The CDR3 runs to 12 residues. Trimming took 1 base from V and 8 from J, leaving 12 bases between them. CDR1 GTSNPN and CDR2 SVGIG come from the germline V gene (reference sequence). The CDR3 region has the DNA TGTGCCTGGAGTGAATCCCGGGACAAGCAGTACTTC. This encodes CAWSESRDKQYF.

The gene calls are TRBV6-4 and TRBJ2-7; 13 bases map to TRBD2. Germline lookup yields CDR1 MRHNA and CDR2 SNTAGT. CDR3 size: 16 residues. J gave up 6 bases and V 6 bases, and 11 bases lay outside the gene matches. CDR3 sequence reads: CASRRATGTSGVEQYF. The CDR3 DNA reads as TGTGCCAGCAGGCGAGCCACCGGGACTAGCGGGGTCGAGCAGTACTTC.

A few counts support this clonotype. The chain recombines TRBV28 with TRBJ1-5; D might be TRBD1 (5 bases). The CDR3 totals 14 residues. V was clipped by 6 bases and J by 6 bases, with 15 bases between them. Germline V CDR1 and CDR2: MDHEN, SYDVKM. Written as DNA, the CDR3 is TGTGCCAGCAGATTTCTTCTGGGGGGTCAGCCCCAGCATTTT. Encoded protein: CASRFLLGGQPQHF.

This clonotype was detected ten times or more. The chain carries TRBV27 and TRBJ1-2; TRBD1 aligns across 9 bases. The junction had 4 bases not matched to a gene; V was cut back by 5 bases and J by 6 bases. The CDR3 extends over 13 amino acids. Germline V CDR1 and CDR2: MNHEY, SMNVEV (reference sequence). The CDR3 DNA follows: TGTGCCAGCAGTCACGGACAGGGGAATGGCTACACCTTC. Translation: CASSHGQGNGYTF.

The chain employs TRBV9 and TRBJ2-5, with 13 bases that match TRBD2. The CDR3 runs 17 residues. J lost 5 bases, V lost 3 bases, and 10 bases had no gene match. Germline CDR1 SGDLS, CDR2 YYNGEE. In DNA, the CDR3 is TGTGCCAGCAGCGCCGGACTAGCGGGAGTTTTGGGGGAGACCCAGTACTTC. Translation gives CASSAGLAGVLGETQYF.

There are many counts of this clonotype. The V call is TRBV5-8, the J call TRBJ2-5; D may correspond to TRBD1 or TRBD2 (6 bases each). CDR1 SGHTS and CDR2 YDEGEE come from the germline V gene. The CDR3 extends over 15 amino acids. V lost 0 bases to trimming and J lost 1 base, with 10 bases between them. The CDR3 coding sequence is TGTGCCAGCAGCTTGGCAAGGGGGGCCCAAGAGACCCAGTACTTC. It yields the protein CASSLARGAQETQYF.

This clonotype occurred many times. The chain uses TRBV19 and TRBJ2-1, with 7 nucleotides matching TRBD2. V shed 5 bases and J 2 bases; nucleotides not matched to a gene: 6. There are 15 residues in the CDR3. In germline, CDR1 is LNHDA, CDR2 SQIVND (reference sequence). CDR3 sequence reads: CASSSSGWAYNEQFF. In nucleotides, the CDR3 is TGTGCCAGTAGTTCTAGCGGTTGGGCCTACAATGAGCAGTTCTTC.

This clonotype was observed many times. V is TRBV3-1 and J is TRBJ2-7, with D uncertain. The germline V gene encodes CDR1 LGHDT and CDR2 YNNKEL (reference sequence). Trimming stripped 0 bases from V and 5 bases from J, with 8 bases between. CDR3 length: 13 residues. The CDR3 DNA reads as TGTGCCAGCAGCCAAGAAGCAGGCCACGAGCAGTACTTC. Encoded protein: CASSQEAGHEQYF.

Many counts were recorded for this clonotype. The chain carries TRBV28 and TRBJ2-1; the D is unclear. Germline V gene data show CDR1 as MDHEN and CDR2 as SYDVKM. V lost 6 bases and J 4 bases, leaving 13 bases between the germline ends. The CDR3 extends over 14 amino acids. CDR3 sequence: CASSLPGSYNEQFF. DNA of the CDR3: TGTGCCAGCAGCCTCCCAGGATCTTACAATGAGCAGTTCTTC. The whole variable domain, remainder taken from reference TRBV28 and TRBJ2-1, is DVKVTQSSRYLVKRTGEKVFLECVQDMDHENMFWYRQDPGLGLRLIYFSYDVKMKEKGDIPEGYSVSREKKERFSLILESASTNQTSMYLCASSLPGSYNEQFFGPGTRLTVL.

This clonotype came up many times. This chain joins TRBV11-3 and TRBJ2-1; TRBD2 matches at 7 bases. Germline-derived CDR1 and CDR2 are SGHNT and YENEEA. This CDR3 has 13 residues. Trimming at V came to 4 bases and at J to 12 bases, leaving 9 bases not matched to a gene. The chain's CDR3 is CASSSGEGGRQFF. The CDR3 nucleotides are TGTGCCAGCAGCTCCGGGGAGGGCGGACGGCAGTTCTTC.

This clonotype has ten or more counts. The chain is built from TRBV7-3 and TRBJ1-1; D remains unclear. This CDR3 comprises 17 residues. The V and J ends lost 5 bases and 4 bases respectively, with 23 bases between them. CDR1 SGHTA and CDR2 FQGTGA come from the germline V gene. CDR3 coding DNA: TGTGCCAGCAGCACCGGGATTGTATTTCGGGGAGGCACTGAAGCTTTCTTT. It codes for CASSTGIVFRGGTEAFF.

In its sample, this clonotype was seen many times. The chain has TRBV3-1 and TRBJ1-5; TRBD1 matches 8 bases. The CDR3 is 16 residues long. CDR1 and CDR2 from the germline V gene are LGHDT and YNNKEL (reference sequence). The V segment lost 4 bases and the J segment 3 bases; nucleotides outside the gene matches: 8. CDR3 in DNA: TGTGCCAGCAGCCCCCCGGGACAGGTACCCAATCAGCCCCAGCATTTT. Translated: CASSPPGQVPNQPQHF.

The CDR3 DNA reads as TGTGCCAGCAGTTACGTCCGATGGGATGAGCAGTTCTTC. Its translation is CASSYVRWDEQFF. The V and J genes are TRBV6-5 and TRBJ2-1; D remains ambiguous. CDR1 is MNHEY and CDR2 is SVGAGI in the germline V gene. Trimming stripped 2 bases from V and 8 bases from J, with 10 bases between. The CDR3 has 13 amino acids.